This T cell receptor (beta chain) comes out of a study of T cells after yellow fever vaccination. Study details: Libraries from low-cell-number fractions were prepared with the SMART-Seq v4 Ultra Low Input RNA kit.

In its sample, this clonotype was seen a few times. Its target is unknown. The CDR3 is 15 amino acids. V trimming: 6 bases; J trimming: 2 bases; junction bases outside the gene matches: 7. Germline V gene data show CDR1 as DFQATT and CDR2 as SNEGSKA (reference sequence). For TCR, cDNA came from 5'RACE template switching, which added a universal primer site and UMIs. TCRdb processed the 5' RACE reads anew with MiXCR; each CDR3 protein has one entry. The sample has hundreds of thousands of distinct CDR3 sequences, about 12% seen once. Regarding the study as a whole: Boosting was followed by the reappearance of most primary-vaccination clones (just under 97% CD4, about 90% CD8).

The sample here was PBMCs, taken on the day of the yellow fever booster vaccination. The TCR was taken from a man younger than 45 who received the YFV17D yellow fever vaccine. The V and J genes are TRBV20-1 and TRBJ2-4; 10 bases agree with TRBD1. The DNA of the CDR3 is TGCAGTGCCCGACGACAGGGGGCGACCAAAAACATTCAGTACTTC. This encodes CSARRQGATKNIQYF.